This TCR beta chain emerged from a study of shared clonotypes between healthy human individuals. The data were produced by immunoSEQ multiplex PCR, yet TCRdb's version contains in-frame clones alone and is incomplete. The table shows about 2.5 million clones, with roughly 90% occurring only once. The sequence came from a man aged 18 to 29 in good health. Some clones in this sample may be carry-over from other donors' samples. Sequencing input: naive CD4+ T cells from PBMCs. As to subset: CD45RA+ positively selected.

CDR3 coding DNA: TGTGCCAGCAGTTACGGGTCAATAGCGGGAGCCAATGAGCAGTTCTTC. Its translation is CASSYGSIAGANEQFF. The V and J genes are TRBV6-5 and TRBJ2-1, with 9 nucleotides matching TRBD2. This CDR3 is built from 16 residues. Per the germline V gene, CDR1 is MNHEY and CDR2 is SVGAGI. V was clipped by 2 bases and J by 6 bases; unmatched bases: 8.